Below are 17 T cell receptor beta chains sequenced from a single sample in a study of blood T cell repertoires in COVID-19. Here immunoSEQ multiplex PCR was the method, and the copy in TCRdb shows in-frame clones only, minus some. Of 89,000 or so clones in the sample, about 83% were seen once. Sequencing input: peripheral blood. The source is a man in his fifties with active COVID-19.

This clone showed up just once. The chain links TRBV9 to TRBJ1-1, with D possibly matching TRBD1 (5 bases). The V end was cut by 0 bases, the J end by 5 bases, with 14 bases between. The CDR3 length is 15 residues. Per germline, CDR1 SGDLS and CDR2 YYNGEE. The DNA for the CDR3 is TGTGCCAGCAGCGTAGGATGGGGCGGTGGGACTGAAGCTTTCTTT. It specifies CASSVGWGGGTEAFF.

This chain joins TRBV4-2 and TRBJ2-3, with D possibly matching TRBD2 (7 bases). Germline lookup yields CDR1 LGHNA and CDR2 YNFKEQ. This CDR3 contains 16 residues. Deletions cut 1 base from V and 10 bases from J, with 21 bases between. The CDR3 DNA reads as TGTGCCAGCAGCCAAGTAGGGGGGGGCGAACAGGGTGCGCAGTATTTT. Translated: CASSQVGGGEQGAQYF.

CDR3 loop: CASSSKTYERYEQYF. The CDR3 nucleotides are TGTGCCAGCAGCTCCAAAACCTACGAGCGTTACGAGCAGTACTTC. The genes are TRBV5-4 and TRBJ2-7; D gene uncertain. Germline CDR1 and CDR2: SGHNT and YYREEE (reference sequence). The CDR3 runs to 15 residues. V lost 3 bases to trimming and J lost 4 bases, with 17 bases between them.

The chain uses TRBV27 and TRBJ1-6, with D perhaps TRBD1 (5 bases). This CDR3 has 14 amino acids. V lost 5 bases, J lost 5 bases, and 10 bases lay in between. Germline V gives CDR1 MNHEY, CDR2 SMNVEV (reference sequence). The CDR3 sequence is CASSNRQNNSPLHF. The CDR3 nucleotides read TGTGCCAGCAGTAACCGACAGAATAATTCACCCCTCCACTTT.

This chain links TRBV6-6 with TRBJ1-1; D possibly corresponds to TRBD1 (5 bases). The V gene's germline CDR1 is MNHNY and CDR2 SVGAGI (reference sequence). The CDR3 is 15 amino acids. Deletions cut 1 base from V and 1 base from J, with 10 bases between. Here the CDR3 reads CASSYFGQGNTEAFF. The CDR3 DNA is TGTGCCAGCAGTTACTTTGGTCAGGGGAACACTGAAGCTTTCTTT.

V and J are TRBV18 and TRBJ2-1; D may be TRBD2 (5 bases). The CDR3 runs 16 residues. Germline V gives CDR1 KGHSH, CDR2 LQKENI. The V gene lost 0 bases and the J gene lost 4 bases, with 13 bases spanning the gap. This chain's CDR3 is CASSPPGLASYNEQFF. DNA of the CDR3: TGTGCCAGCTCACCACCAGGACTGGCGTCGTACAATGAGCAGTTCTTC.

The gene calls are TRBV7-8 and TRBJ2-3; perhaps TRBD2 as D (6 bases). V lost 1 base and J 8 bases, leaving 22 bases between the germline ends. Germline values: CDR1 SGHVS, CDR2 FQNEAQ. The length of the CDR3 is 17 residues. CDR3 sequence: CASSLVSAGTPQGTQYF. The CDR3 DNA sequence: TGTGCCAGCAGCTTAGTCTCTGCCGGGACTCCCCAAGGTACGCAGTATTTT.

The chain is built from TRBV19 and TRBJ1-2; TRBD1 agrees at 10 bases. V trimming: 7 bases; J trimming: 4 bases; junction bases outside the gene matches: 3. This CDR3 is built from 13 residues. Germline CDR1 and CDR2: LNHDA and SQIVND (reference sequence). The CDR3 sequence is CASMDRGVYGYTF. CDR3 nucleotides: TGTGCCAGTATGGACAGGGGGGTCTATGGCTACACCTTC.

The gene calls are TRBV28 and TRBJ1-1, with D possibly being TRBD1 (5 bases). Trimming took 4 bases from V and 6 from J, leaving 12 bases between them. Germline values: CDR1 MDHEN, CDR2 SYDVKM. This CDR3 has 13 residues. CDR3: CASSSQGKAEAFF. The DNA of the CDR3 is TGTGCCAGCAGTTCTCAGGGAAAAGCTGAAGCTTTCTTT.

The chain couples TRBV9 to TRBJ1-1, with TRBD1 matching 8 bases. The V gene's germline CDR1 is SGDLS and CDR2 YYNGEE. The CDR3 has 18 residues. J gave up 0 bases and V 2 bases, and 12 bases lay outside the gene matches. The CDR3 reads CASSVLESTGEVNTEAFF. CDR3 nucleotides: TGTGCCAGCAGCGTCCTCGAGTCGACAGGGGAGGTGAACACTGAAGCTTTCTTT.

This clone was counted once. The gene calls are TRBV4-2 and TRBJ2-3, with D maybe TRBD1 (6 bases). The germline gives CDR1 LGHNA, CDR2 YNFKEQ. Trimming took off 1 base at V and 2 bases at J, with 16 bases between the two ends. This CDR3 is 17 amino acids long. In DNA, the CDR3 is TGTGCCAGCAGCCAAGTGAGACAGGCAGGCCCCACAGATACGCAGTATTTT. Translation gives CASSQVRQAGPTDTQYF.

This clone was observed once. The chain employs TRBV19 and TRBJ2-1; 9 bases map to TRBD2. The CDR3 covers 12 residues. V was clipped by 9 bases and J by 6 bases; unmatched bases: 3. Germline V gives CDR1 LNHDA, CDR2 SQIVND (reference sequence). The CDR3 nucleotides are TGTGCCAGCCGGCGGGGGGGCAATGAGCAGTTCTTC. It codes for CASRRGGNEQFF.

CDR3 loop: CASSSQPRPSRGDTQYF. The DNA of the CDR3 is TGTGCCAGCAGCTCCCAACCTAGACCGTCCAGAGGAGATACGCAGTATTTT. This sequence joins TRBV5-6 and TRBJ2-3; D unresolved. V lost 3 bases to trimming and J lost 5 bases, with 22 bases between them. This CDR3 is built from 17 residues. Germline V lookup: CDR1 SGHDT, CDR2 YYEEEE. Variable domain in full (rest from reference TRBV5-6 and TRBJ2-3): DAGVTQSPTHLIKTRGQQVTLRCSPKSGHDTVSWYQQALGQGPQFIFQYYEEEERQRGNFPDRFSGHQFPNYSSELNVNALLLGDSALYLCASSSQPRPSRGDTQYFGPGTRLTVL.

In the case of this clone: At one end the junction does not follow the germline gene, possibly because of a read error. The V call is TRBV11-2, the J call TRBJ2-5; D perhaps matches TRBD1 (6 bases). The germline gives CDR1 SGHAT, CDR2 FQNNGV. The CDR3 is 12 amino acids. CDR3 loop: CASSFQGLGEHF. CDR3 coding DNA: TGTGCCAGCAGCTTTCAGGGGCTGGGAGAGCACTTC. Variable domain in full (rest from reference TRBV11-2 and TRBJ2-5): EAGVAQSPRYKIIEKRQSVAFWCNPISGHATLYWYQQILGQGPKLLIQFQNNGVVDDSQLPKDRFSAERLKGVDSTLKIQPAKLEDSAVYLCASSFQGLGEHFGPGTRLLVL.

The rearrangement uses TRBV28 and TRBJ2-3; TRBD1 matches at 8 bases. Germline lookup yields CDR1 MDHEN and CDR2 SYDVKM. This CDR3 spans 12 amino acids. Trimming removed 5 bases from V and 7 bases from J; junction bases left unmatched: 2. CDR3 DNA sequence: TGTGCCAGCAGTCACAGGGGGTATACGCAGTATTTT. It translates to CASSHRGYTQYF.

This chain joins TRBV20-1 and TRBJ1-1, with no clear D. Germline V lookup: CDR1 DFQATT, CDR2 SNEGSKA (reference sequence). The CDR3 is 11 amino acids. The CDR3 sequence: CSPRVNTEAFF. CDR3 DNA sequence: TGCAGCCCCCGGGTGAACACTGAAGCTTTCTTT.

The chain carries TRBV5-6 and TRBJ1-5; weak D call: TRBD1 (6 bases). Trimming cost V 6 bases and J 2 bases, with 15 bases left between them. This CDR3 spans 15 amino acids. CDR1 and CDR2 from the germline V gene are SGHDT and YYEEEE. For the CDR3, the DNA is TGTGCCAGCACCCGGGGGGGCTGGGGCAATCAGCCCCAGCATTTT. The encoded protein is CASTRGGWGNQPQHF.